This TCR beta chain derives from a study of T cell changes during pregnancy in multiple sclerosis. V shed 7 bases, J shed 10 bases, and the junction held 13 bases outside the gene matches. The CDR3 spans 15 residues. Per the germline V gene, CDR1 is MDHEN and CDR2 is SYDVKM. Assay used: immunoSEQ multiplex PCR; TCRdb lists only in-frame clones, some missing. The table lists approximately 70,000 clones, about 91% of them singletons, with over 1.3% in the top ten. The specimen was peripheral blood, collected after pregnancy. This receptor was taken from a female donor with multiple sclerosis, enrolled in a pregnancy study. V is TRBV28 and J is TRBJ2-1; 10 bases fit TRBD1. CDR3 nucleotides: TGTGCCAGCACCCCAGGGGACAGGGGTAGGGGAGAGCAGTTCTTC. This gives the protein CASTPGDRGRGEQFF.